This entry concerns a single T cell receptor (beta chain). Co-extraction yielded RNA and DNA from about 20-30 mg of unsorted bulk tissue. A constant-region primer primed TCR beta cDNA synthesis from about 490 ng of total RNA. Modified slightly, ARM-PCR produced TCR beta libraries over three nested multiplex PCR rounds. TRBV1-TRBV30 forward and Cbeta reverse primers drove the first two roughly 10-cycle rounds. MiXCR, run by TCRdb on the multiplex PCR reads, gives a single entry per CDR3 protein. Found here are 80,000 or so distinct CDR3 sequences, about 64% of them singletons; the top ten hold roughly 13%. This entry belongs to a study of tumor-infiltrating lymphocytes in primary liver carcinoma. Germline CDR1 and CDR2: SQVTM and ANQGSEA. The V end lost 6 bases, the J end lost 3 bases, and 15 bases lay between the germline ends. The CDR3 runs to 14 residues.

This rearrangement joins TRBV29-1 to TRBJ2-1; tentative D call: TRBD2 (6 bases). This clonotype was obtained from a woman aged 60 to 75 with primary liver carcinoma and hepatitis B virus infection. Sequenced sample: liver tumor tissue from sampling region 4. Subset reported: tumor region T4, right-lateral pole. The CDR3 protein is CSVPIGGDYNEQFF. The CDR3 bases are TGCAGCGTGCCGATTGGCGGGGACTACAATGAGCAGTTCTTC.